Reported below is one TCR beta chain. Antigen: not known. The sample originates from a study of siplizumab effects on memory and regulatory T cells. Findings and caveats of the study: Suppressive function of proliferating Tregs from siplizumab cultures was not confirmed. Apparently key alloresponse contributors, naive T cells also seemed more diverse than memory cells.

The table came from immunoSEQ multiplex PCR; TCRdb's copy has only in-frame clones and leaves some out. The sample contains approximately 100,000 clones, around 94% of which appear only once. Looked up from germline, CDR1 is SGHNT and CDR2 is YENEEA. The CDR3 has 14 amino acids. The germline V and J ends were trimmed by 5 bases and 1 base, with 9 bases remaining between them. This sequence joins TRBV11-3 and TRBJ2-1, with a tentative D call TRBD1 (5 bases). The TCR comes from a human donor in good health. The material sequenced was non-Treg CD4+ T cells sorted from blood. CDR3 loop: CASSPGFSYNEQFF. The CDR3 DNA is TGTGCCAGCAGCCCAGGGTTTTCCTACAATGAGCAGTTCTTC.